What follows are 29 T cell receptor beta chains derived from one specimen sequenced in a study of blood T cell repertoires in COVID-19. The method was immunoSEQ multiplex PCR; TCRdb's version includes in-frame clones alone and lacks a portion of them. In the table there are around 58,000 clones, approximately 90% of which are singletons. Input material: peripheral blood. These receptors were taken from a woman aged 55-70 years with active or convalescent COVID-19.

The chain recombines TRBV6-2 or TRBV6-3 with TRBJ2-1; 9 bases are shared with TRBD2. J gave up 9 bases and V 2 bases, and 5 bases lay outside the gene matches. This CDR3 comprises 14 residues. CDR1 and CDR2 from the germline V gene are MNHEY and SVGEGT. The CDR3 nucleotides read TGTGCCAGCAGTTACGCCGGCGGGAGGGGTGAGCAGTTCTTC. Its protein is CASSYAGGRGEQFF.

This rearrangement joins TRBV12-5 to TRBJ2-1; 9 bases line up with TRBD2. Trimming cost V 5 bases and J 7 bases; bases outside gene matches: 6. From germline, CDR1 is LGHNT and CDR2 FRNRAP. This CDR3 region has 14 residues. The CDR3 coding sequence is TGTGCTAGTGGTAGAAGCGGGGGGACGAATGAGCAGTTCTTC. Translating it yields CASGRSGGTNEQFF.

The chain links TRBV7-3 to TRBJ1-1, with a possible D match to TRBD1 (5 bases). V lost 5 bases, J lost 4 bases, and 17 bases lay in between. The CDR3 sequence is 15 residues long. Looked up from germline, CDR1 is SGHTA and CDR2 is FQGTGA. Here the CDR3 DNA reads TGTGCCAGCAGCCCTCGGGGGGGAGTGGGCACTGAAGCTTTCTTT. It specifies CASSPRGGVGTEAFF.

This chain uses TRBV19 with TRBJ1-2; weak D call: TRBD1 (5 bases). Germline values: CDR1 LNHDA, CDR2 SQIVND (reference sequence). Trimming left V 1 base short and J 2 bases short, with 8 bases between. The CDR3 spans 14 residues. In nucleotides, the CDR3 is TGTGCCAGTAGTATAGCTGGGGCGAACTATGGCTACACCTTC. Translation: CASSIAGANYGYTF.

This chain links TRBV7-3 with TRBJ2-1, with D perhaps matching TRBD2 (6 bases). The CDR3 has 14 residues. Germline values: CDR1 SGHTA, CDR2 FQGTGA. The V end lost 0 bases, the J end lost 6 bases, and 9 bases lay between the germline ends. The CDR3 reads CASSLTGSPNEQFF. In nucleotides, the CDR3 is TGTGCCAGCAGCTTAACCGGGAGCCCCAATGAGCAGTTCTTC.

This clone has more than one count but fewer than ten. The chain links TRBV27 to TRBJ2-1; D ambiguous. The ends were cut back, 4 bases at V and 6 bases at J, with 7 bases in the middle. Germline CDR1 reads MNHEY; CDR2 reads SMNVEV (reference sequence). The CDR3 spans 12 residues. DNA of the CDR3: TGTGCCAGCAGTTATTCGGGCAATGAGCAGTTCTTC. Translating it yields CASSYSGNEQFF.

The chain joins TRBV7-8 to TRBJ1-3; possible D gene TRBD1, 5 bases. V lost 2 bases and J lost 4, with 15 bases in between. The CDR3 sequence is 16 residues long. Germline V gives CDR1 SGHVS, CDR2 FQNEAQ. CDR3 amino acids: CASSLSRQSRGNTIYF. The CDR3, as DNA: TGTGCCAGCAGCTTATCCCGACAGAGTCGCGGAAACACCATATATTTT.

The chain employs TRBV7-3 and TRBJ2-7, with a tentative D call TRBD1 (6 bases). This CDR3 has 12 residues. V lost 2 bases and J lost 5, with 7 bases in between. CDR1 and CDR2 (germline): SGHTA, FQGTGA. The CDR3 is CASSLGGDEQYF. CDR3 nucleotide sequence: TGTGCCAGCAGCTTAGGGGGCGACGAGCAGTACTTC.

This chain joins TRBV4-1 and TRBJ2-1; 9 positions match TRBD2. There are 17 residues in the CDR3. Germline-derived CDR1 and CDR2 are MGHRA and YSYEKL. V lost 0 bases to trimming and J lost 3 bases; unmatched junction nucleotides: 6. The CDR3 here is CASSQDGGLANYNEQFF. CDR3 coding DNA: TGCGCCAGCAGCCAAGACGGAGGACTAGCGAACTACAATGAGCAGTTCTTC.

V gene TRBV9 combines with J gene TRBJ2-1, with D tentatively TRBD2 (7 bases). The CDR3 length is 16 residues. V lost 0 bases to trimming and J lost 1 base, with 11 bases between them. Germline lookup yields CDR1 SGDLS and CDR2 YYNGEE. In DNA form, the CDR3 reads TGTGCCAGCAGCGTAGACGGGGGGCGTTCCTACAATGAGCAGTTCTTC. Its translation: CASSVDGGRSYNEQFF.

This clone was seen only once. The J gene is TRBJ2-7, the V gene TRBV28; 9 bases are a match to TRBD1. This CDR3 spans 16 amino acids. Germline CDR1 is MDHEN and CDR2 is SYDVKM. V was clipped by 6 bases and J by 0 bases; unmatched bases: 9. The CDR3 region is CASRSDRGISSYEQYF. The CDR3 nucleotides read TGTGCCAGCAGGAGCGACAGGGGGATAAGCTCCTACGAGCAGTACTTC. Variable domain in full (rest from reference TRBV28 and TRBJ2-7): DVKVTQSSRYLVKRTGEKVFLECVQDMDHENMFWYRQDPGLGLRLIYFSYDVKMKEKGDIPEGYSVSREKKERFSLILESASTNQTSMYLCASRSDRGISSYEQYFGPGTRLTVT.

The V call is TRBV27, the J call TRBJ1-4, with 7 bases aligning to TRBD1. Germline CDR1 and CDR2: MNHEY and SMNVEV (reference sequence). J lost 0 bases, V lost 5 bases, and 12 bases had no gene match. The CDR3 loop spans 18 amino acids. Here the CDR3 reads CASSPYGTVLTTNEKLFF. CDR3 DNA sequence: TGTGCCAGCAGTCCTTACGGGACAGTTCTGACAACTAATGAAAAACTGTTTTTT.

This clone was detected only once. The same CDR3 is also encoded by other DNA sequences in this sample. The chain employs TRBV7-2 and TRBJ2-7; a weak D match, TRBD1 (6 bases). This CDR3 is built from 15 residues. Trimming removed 5 bases from V and 1 base from J, with 15 bases in between. Germline lookup yields CDR1 SGHTA and CDR2 FQGNSA. CDR3 nucleotide sequence: TGTGCCAGCAGCCGTCAGGGGACGGCTTCCTACGAGCAGTACTTC. Translating gives CASSRQGTASYEQYF.

The CDR3 here is CASSFSGGAFETQYF. Here the CDR3 DNA reads TGTGCCAGCAGCTTTAGCGGGGGGGCTTTCGAGACCCAGTACTTC. V gene TRBV5-4 combines with J gene TRBJ2-5; 11 bases line up with TRBD2. Trimming cost V 2 bases and J 5 bases; bases outside gene matches: 5. The CDR3 covers 15 residues. Germline V gene sequence: CDR1 SGHNT, CDR2 YYREEE (reference sequence).

The V and J genes are TRBV24-1 and TRBJ2-3, with TRBD1 as a possible D gene (6 bases). Looked up from germline, CDR1 is KGHDR and CDR2 is SFDVKD. This CDR3 region has 17 residues. V was shortened by 0 bases and J by 3 bases, with 15 bases between the two germline ends. This chain's CDR3 is CATSDLQGQGVTDTQYF. CDR3 coding DNA: TGTGCCACCAGTGATTTGCAGGGGCAGGGAGTGACAGATACGCAGTATTTT.

The V call is TRBV12-3 or TRBV12-4, the J call TRBJ1-5; TRBD1 might be the D (5 bases). V shed 8 bases and J shed 6 bases, with 14 bases lying between them. The CDR3 runs 13 residues. The CDR3 spells CASRQGILQPQHF. In DNA form, the CDR3 reads TGTGCCAGCCGCCAGGGTATACTTCAGCCCCAGCATTTT.

The chain carries TRBV19 and TRBJ1-5; tentative D call: TRBD1 (5 bases). V was cut by 0 bases and J by 6 bases, with 21 bases left in between. The CDR3 loop spans 18 amino acids. CDR1 and CDR2 from the germline V gene are LNHDA and SQIVND (reference sequence). In nucleotides, the CDR3 is TGTGCCAGTAGTATAGACGGGCAGGGAAGGAGATGGGGTCAGCCCCAGCATTTT. This translates into CASSIDGQGRRWGQPQHF.

The chain joins TRBV7-6 to TRBJ1-1, with D tentatively TRBD1 (5 bases). CDR3 size: 13 residues. V dropped 3 bases and J dropped 9 bases, with 14 bases sitting between them. Germline values: CDR1 SGHVS, CDR2 FNYEAQ. CDR3 sequence reads: CASSLILEGKAFF. The CDR3 nucleotides read TGTGCCAGCAGCTTGATCTTGGAGGGGAAAGCTTTCTTT. Supplemented by reference TRBV7-6 and TRBJ1-1, the full variable domain reads GAGVSQSPRYKVTKRGQDVALRCDPISGHVSLYWYRQALGQGPEFLTYFNYEAQQDKSGLPNDRFSAERPEGSISTLTIQRTEQRDSAMYRCASSLILEGKAFFGQGTRLTVV.

This rearrangement joins TRBV19 to TRBJ2-1; 10 bases line up with TRBD2. Germline loops: CDR1 LNHDA, CDR2 SQIVND (reference sequence). CDR3 length: 16 residues. The junction had 13 bases not matched to a gene; V was cut back by 1 base and J by 13 bases. The CDR3 DNA sequence: TGTGCCAGTAGTATAGGGGGGACTAGCGCTTACTCAGATCAGTTCTTC. It is translated as CASSIGGTSAYSDQFF.

The V and J genes are TRBV7-3 and TRBJ1-1, with D unresolved. The CDR3 is 13 residues long. V lost 3 bases and J lost 5, with 10 bases in between. CDR1 and CDR2 (germline): SGHTA, FQGTGA. CDR3 loop: CASSFSAGTEAFF. CDR3 DNA: TGTGCCAGCAGCTTTTCGGCGGGTACTGAAGCTTTCTTT.

The V gene is TRBV11-3, the J gene TRBJ1-3; D remains ambiguous. CDR1 is SGHNT, CDR2 YENEEA, per germline. The CDR3 extends over 15 amino acids. V was clipped by 0 bases and J by 0 bases, with 6 bases between them. The CDR3 bases are TGTGCCAGCAGCTTAGACGGTGCCTCTGGAAACACCATATATTTT. It codes for CASSLDGASGNTIYF.

The chain uses TRBV7-2 and TRBJ2-5; TRBD2 matches 11 bases. From germline, CDR1 is SGHTA and CDR2 FQGNSA. The CDR3 spans 15 residues. Trimming at V came to 2 bases and at J to 4 bases, leaving 3 bases not matched to a gene. The CDR3 bases are TGTGCCAGCAGCTTACTACTAGCGGGAGCAGAGACCCAGTACTTC. Amino acids: CASSLLLAGAETQYF.

The gene calls are TRBV5-1 and TRBJ2-3, with 10 positions matching TRBD2. V lost 4 bases to trimming and J lost 2 bases; unmatched junction nucleotides: 4. The CDR3 sequence is 15 residues long. Germline V gene data show CDR1 as SGHRS and CDR2 as YFSETQ. The CDR3 DNA follows: TGCGCCAGCAGCCGCGGGACTAGCGCCACAGATACGCAGTATTTT. Its protein is CASSRGTSATDTQYF.

This rearrangement joins TRBV27 to TRBJ2-1; TRBD2 matches at 10 bases. Trimming at V came to 3 bases and at J to 4 bases, leaving 6 bases not matched to a gene. The CDR3 sequence is 16 residues long. The germline CDR1 and CDR2 sequences are MNHEY and SMNVEV (reference sequence). The CDR3 DNA reads TGTGCCAGCAGTTTTTACCTAGCGGGAGTGTACAATGAGCAGTTCTTC. It specifies CASSFYLAGVYNEQFF.

The rearrangement uses TRBV5-4 and TRBJ2-5; 8 nucleotides line up with TRBD2. Germline CDR1 is SGHNT and CDR2 is YYREEE (reference sequence). This CDR3 is built from 16 residues. V was clipped by 4 bases and J by 0 bases; unmatched bases: 8. For the CDR3, the DNA is TGTGCCAGCAGCCCCGGGAGGGCTAGGTACCAAGAGACCCAGTACTTC. It encodes CASSPGRARYQETQYF.

Points on this clone: Its ends do not fully match the called genes, so a read error is possible. CDR3 nucleotide sequence: TGTGCCACCCGCAGGGCCTCCAGAAATGAAAAACTGTTTTTT. Residues: CATRRASRNEKLFF. The chain uses TRBV15 and TRBJ1-4; possibly TRBD1 for D (5 bases). The CDR3 has 14 residues. Germline lookup yields CDR1 LNHNV and CDR2 YYDKDF (reference sequence).

This clone came up once. This rearrangement joins TRBV6-5 to TRBJ1-6; D perhaps matches TRBD1 (5 bases). Trimming removed 5 bases at V and 6 bases at J, with 14 bases between. CDR1 and CDR2 from the germline V gene are MNHEY and SVGAGI. The CDR3 is made up of 15 amino acids. The CDR3 is CASSPQDNSNSPLHF. The CDR3 DNA sequence: TGTGCCAGCAGTCCCCAGGACAACTCTAATTCACCCCTCCACTTT.

V and J are TRBV6-6 and TRBJ2-7, with D maybe TRBD1 (6 bases). Germline V gene lookup returns CDR1 MNHNY and CDR2 SVGAGI (reference sequence). The CDR3 sequence is 13 residues long. V lost 7 bases and J 3 bases, leaving 13 bases between the germline ends. CDR3 residues: CASNLGHNYEQYF. DNA of the CDR3: TGTGCCAGCAATCTGGGACATAACTACGAGCAGTACTTC.

The genes are TRBV18 and TRBJ2-1, with TRBD2 matching 7 bases. This CDR3 is built from 15 residues. Germline V gene data show CDR1 as KGHSH and CDR2 as LQKENI. The J segment lost 2 bases and the V segment lost 1 base, leaving 2 bases of the junction unmatched. CDR3 sequence: CASSPRAGPYNEQFF. For the CDR3, the DNA is TGTGCCAGCTCACCACGAGCGGGACCCTACAATGAGCAGTTCTTC.